This T cell receptor (beta chain) was captured in a study of regulatory T cells in long-lasting Graves disease. Germline CDR1 and CDR2: SGHRS and YFSETQ. V dropped 0 bases and J dropped 0 bases, with 12 bases sitting between them. The CDR3 is 16 amino acids. Time point specified: newly diagnosed GD, antithyroid drugs for less than 3 months. There was RNA extracted from PBMCs, and the TCR library was made from it. This clonotype appeared many times. CDR3-region Arm-PCR and iRepertoire HTBI primers produced the TCR beta libraries. One entry per CDR3 protein results from TCRdb running MiXCR on the multiplex PCR reads. The profile shows 350,000 to 500,000 distinct CDR3 sequences, around 15% of them singletons. These data were also filed under a second study, of T cells in Graves' hyperthyroidism and ophthalmopathy. That investigation notes: A patient was excluded if there was uncontrolled infection, other autoimmune disease, pregnancy or lactation.

The material sequenced was peripheral blood mononuclear cells (PBMCs), taken at new diagnosis, from a patient treated with antithyroid drugs. The TCR was taken from a woman in her fifties or sixties with Graves disease. The chain is built from TRBV5-1 and TRBJ1-1; D gene unclear. Here the CDR3 reads CASSLGTYEMNTEAFF. Written as DNA, the CDR3 is TGCGCCAGCAGCTTGGGCACTTATGAGATGAACACTGAAGCTTTCTTT.